The present TCR beta chain was sequenced within a study of cytomegalovirus exposure and HLA in healthy donors (dated by TCRdb to about 2017). General notes on the study: In an earlier analysis of 550 to 750 of the donors, 276 Gb of sequence data and about 110 million unique TCR beta sequences from roughly 200 million T cells were reported. About 310 gigabases of sequencing data and tens of millions of unique TCR sequences were included in an early release covering several hundred HLA-typed donors. Of the roughly 400 genotyped donors, more than 75% were placed in the genetic ancestry cluster associated with self-reported Caucasian donors. The aim of the study was to test whether cataloging public T cell receptors could identify signatures of past pathogen exposure. Using immunosequencing, the study profiled T cell repertoires from fewer than 700 subjects and related those repertoires to cytomegalovirus serostatus. Along with the approximately 650-subject first cohort, a separate validation cohort of over 90 different subjects was used. The study combined high-throughput TCR immunosequencing, statistical association of individual TCRs with disease status, and machine learning to predict cytomegalovirus infection status. In a later analysis, previously published TCR beta repertoires from 666 donors were re-analyzed and high-resolution HLA genotyping was added so that TCR occurrence patterns could be studied. The later analysis used no new phenotypic data to find candidate immune exposures, relying instead on TCR beta sequences and their occurrence across donors. An earlier analysis of 587 of the donors applied high-throughput TCR beta sequencing to assess whether each TCR beta V gene segment acted as functional or pseudogenic. Donor age, sex, ethnicity and CMV serostatus were collected together with the repertoire data. Genome-wide SNP genotypes for about 60% of the 666 donors were used in a later genetic analysis, which treated that subset as a discovery cohort. Every repertoire in the discovery cohort had been generated on one and the same sequencing platform. Both class I and class II loci were covered by HLA typing, at four-digit resolution. Typing coverage varied by locus: roughly 620-640 donors for A, B, C, DRB1 and DQB1; roughly 500 for DQA1; 606 for DPA1; more than 450 for DPB1. About five DR-DQ haplotypes were treated as single units for association and clustering because of strong linkage in the cohort. On average, 235,054 unique TCR beta nucleotide sequences were sequenced per donor among 300 to 500 genotyped donors of the cohort, with approximately 18% of those sequences being non-productive.

The method behind the library was the immunoSEQ multiplex PCR assay. A mixture of 60 forward primers for TCR Vbeta segments and 13 reverse primers for TCR Jbeta segments was used in the multiplex PCR. The CDR3 region of rearranged TCR beta genes was amplified from genomic DNA with a multiplex PCR assay. The amplified TCR beta libraries were sequenced on the Illumina HiSeq System as 87-base-pair reads. Per the original workflow: In a later analysis, some 80 million unique TCR beta chains were counted across the 650 to 750 repertoires, and roughly 10 million of these chains were shared by at least two donors. To remove PCR and sequencing errors, raw reads were error-corrected and collapsed into unique sequences using a nearest-neighbor algorithm that merged closely related sequences. CDR3 sequences were aligned to IMGT reference sequences to assign V, D and J gene segments. For a sequence to be retained, a match of at least six nucleotides to both a V gene segment and a J gene segment was required. A rearrangement was called productive if the CDR3 had no stop codons and remained in frame with V and J, and every other rearrangement was called non-productive. Following IMGT convention, CDR3 was defined as the stretch from the second conserved V-encoded cysteine to the conserved J-encoded phenylalanine. The earlier analysis of some 540 of the donors excluded any sequence lacking an unambiguous match to a single V gene segment. An earlier analysis of 587 of the donors called V segments functional above 56.7% productive rearrangements and segregating when the between-donor standard deviation exceeded 5%. A statistical classification framework was developed to diagnose cytomegalovirus status using the catalog of TCR beta chain sequences. A later analysis assigned V and J genes by comparing TCR nucleotide sequences with IMGT/GENE-DB human TR gene sequences. Using the TCRdist pipeline, a later analysis assigned CDR3 sequences along with most-parsimonious VDJ recombination scenarios. In a later analysis, every TCR beta chain was defined by the combination of its CDR3 amino acid sequence and its V-gene family, and reads without a unique V-gene family were dropped. As a way to deal with suspected cross-contamination and a sequencing artifact, a later analysis dropped over 550 nucleotide sequences that were highly shared and had low generation probability. For each public chain, a later analysis derived a clonal expansion index from normalized ranks of inferred template counts within each repertoire. In a later analysis, generation probabilities were computed with a VDJ recombination model fitted to out-of-frame rearrangements, and the resulting probabilities were checked against IGoR. In a later analysis, hypergeometric tests were used to score TCR-TCR, TCR-HLA and TCR-CMV co-occurrence, with a repertoire-size bias correction applied to TCR pairs. To estimate false discovery rates, a later analysis permuted the HLA or CMV assignments 20 times. In a later analysis, co-occurring TCRs were grouped using DBSCAN, and TCRdist sequence similarity was added for clustering within HLA-allele-positive subsets. Repertoires with fewer than 30,000 or more than 120,000 public chains were left out of co-occurrence clustering, as were about 5 repertoires with anomalous nucleotide sharing. This immuneACCESS table, as held by TCRdb, lists in-frame sequences with V and J called but not all clones. Of the missing ones, under half trace to an unresolved V gene in checked studies; the others have no known cause. Clone size and the V and J calls come from that table; the DNA yielded D and trimming. The sample profile shows over 120,000 clones; roughly 70% of them were found once. Clones ranked in the top ten supply around 7% of the sample.

The germline V gene encodes CDR1 MRHNA and CDR2 SNTAGT. Including cysteine and phenylalanine, the CDR3 has 13 amino acids. Only the CDR3 region is kept as DNA, spanning 39 bases read in frame from base 1. V is shortened by 4 bases, J by 2 bases, and the region joining them spans 5 bases. This clone showed up just once. Which antigen it targets is not known. Qualities for individual bases were not recorded, and no much larger clone is one base off. The cohort comprised around 700 healthy bone marrow donors. All cohort members were sampled while nominally healthy, although unrecorded immune exposures were likely present. The donor was CMV seronegative and was included in the group of several hundred seronegative cohort members. Each donor provided a peripheral blood sample, and peripheral blood mononuclear cells were used for TCR beta sequencing. Genomic DNA extraction from the blood cell samples was performed with the Qiagen DNeasy Blood Extraction Kit.

General study outcomes and caveats: An earlier analysis of approximately 600 of the donors showed that most TCR beta V segments appeared in productive rearrangements either about 90% or about 30% of the time, which broadly matched IMGT annotations. When HLA alleles, especially DR and DQ, strongly co-occurred, attributing TCR associations to individual alleles was difficult. A later genetic analysis associated a missense DCLRE1C variant with V-gene and J-gene trimming of TCR beta chains, and an independent cohort replicated the association. A later analysis found that most CMV-associated TCR beta chains appeared HLA-restricted, with HLA associations seemingly driven largely by CMV exposure. A cluster of highly shared sequence variants was judged likely to represent a technical artifact of the sequencing pipeline. In vitro tests confirmed that a few of the cytomegalovirus-associated TCR beta chains recognize cytomegalovirus antigens. According to a later analysis, TCR association rates differed among HLA loci, with DRB1 alleles showing the most associated TCRs and HLA-C alleles showing the fewest. Immune exposure information for the cohort was limited to CMV serostatus. Linkage disequilibrium might explain the correlated functional status among segregating V segments, but an unknown experimental factor could not be ruled out. While some public TCRs were present in many individuals, most TCR sequences turned up only very rarely across donors. The study listed 170 or so TCR beta chains as associated with cytomegalovirus. Roughly uniform sequencing depth across donors was assumed in presence/absence analyses, although this assumption may not hold. Compared with equally common non-associated chains, HLA-associated TCR beta chains in a later analysis were more clonally expanded and had lower generation probabilities. The authors suggested that the approach could potentially be generalized to other disease states and immunological phenotypes. Because HLA typing was missing for some donors at each locus, association tests included only the typed subset. In this cohort, only TCR beta chains were sequenced, and detectable features were limited by the absence of alpha or paired-chain data. According to a later analysis, parvovirus B19, influenza, CMV and Epstein-Barr virus appeared linked to several top co-occurrence clusters. Some IMGT-functional V segments, including TRBV6-2 and TRBV6-3, could not be distinguished by the 87-base-pair reads and were therefore excluded. Specific HLA alleles were associated with roughly 17,000 TCR beta sequences at a false discovery rate of 0.05 in a later analysis. Cytomegalovirus status was reported to be diagnosed by the classifier with high specificity and sensitivity in both the original and validation cohorts. Because counts were too low, more than 15 rarely observed V segments, including chromosome 9 orphons, were excluded from the earlier analysis of fewer than 650 of the donors. In a later genetic analysis, fewer N-insertions in productive TCRs were reported among donors in an Asian-associated ancestry cluster than the roughly 700-donor mean. A further reported finding was that TCR beta sequences accurately predicted the HLA-A and HLA-B alleles for most subjects in the first cohort.

The sequence was collected from a man between 25 and 39 years old in good health and CMV-seronegative. Sequencing used PBMCs. The V and J segments used are TRBV6-4 and TRBJ2-2, with an unclear D gene assignment. Here the CDR3 is given as CASSVRNTGELFF. The DNA is as follows: TGTGCCAGCAGTGTGCGAAACACCGGGGAGCTGTTTTTT.